This entry lists 21 T cell receptor beta chains sequenced from one sample in a study of blood T cell repertoires in COVID-19. Assay used: immunoSEQ multiplex PCR; TCRdb lists only in-frame clones, some missing. This sample has about 220,000 clones, with under 90% found just once. Sequenced input: PBMCs or T cells enriched from blood (not recorded which). Receptors were obtained from a woman in her forties who had been exposed to COVID-19.

This clone was found once. The chain joins TRBV5-6 to TRBJ1-4; TRBD1 agrees at 8 bases. The junction had 5 bases not matched to a gene; V was cut back by 4 bases and J by 3 bases. There are 15 residues in the CDR3. Germline lookup yields CDR1 SGHDT and CDR2 YYEEEE. The CDR3 sequence: CASSRTGISNEKLFF. Here the CDR3 DNA reads TGTGCCAGCAGCCGGACAGGGATCTCTAATGAAAAACTGTTTTTT.

This clone turned up a few times. This chain links TRBV10-3 with TRBJ2-1; 11 positions agree with TRBD1. CDR3 size: 14 residues. Per germline, CDR1 ENHRY and CDR2 SYGVKD. The V segment lost 2 bases and the J segment 8 bases; nucleotides outside the gene matches: 2. CDR3 nucleotides: TGTGCCATCAGTGAGGGACAGGGGGCATATGAGCAGTTCTTC. Amino acid sequence: CAISEGQGAYEQFF.

A few counts support this clone. The V gene is TRBV3-1 (or the pseudogene TRBV3-2), the J gene TRBJ2-1; TRBD2 matches 10 bases. V lost 6 bases, J lost 3 bases, and 8 bases stayed unmatched. CDR1 LGHDT and CDR2 YNNKEL come from the germline V gene (reference sequence). The CDR3 is made up of 16 amino acids. CDR3 loop: CASSPNSGGFYNEQFF. Here the CDR3 DNA reads TGTGCCAGCAGTCCTAATAGCGGGGGGTTCTACAATGAGCAGTTCTTC.

The chain uses TRBV2 and TRBJ1-1; D not resolved. CDR3 length: 13 amino acids. The ends were cut back, 3 bases at V and 1 base at J, with 6 bases in the middle. The germline V gene has CDR1 SNHLY and CDR2 FYNNEI. CDR3 in amino acids: CASSDPGNTEAFF. Written as DNA, the CDR3 is TGTGCCAGCAGTGATCCAGGGAACACTGAAGCTTTCTTT.

As DNA, the CDR3 is TGTGCCAGTAGTATAAATGCCGGACAGGCCTATGGCTACACCTTC. This translates into CASSINAGQAYGYTF. The chain carries TRBV19 and TRBJ1-2; 7 nucleotides match TRBD1. Trimming at V came to 2 bases and at J to 4 bases, leaving 7 bases not matched to a gene. The germline V gene encodes CDR1 LNHDA and CDR2 SQIVND (reference sequence). The CDR3 covers 15 residues.

The rearrangement links TRBV18 to TRBJ1-1; D is unclear. This CDR3 region has 13 residues. Germline assignment: CDR1 KGHSH and CDR2 LQKENI. The V gene lost 2 bases and the J gene lost 7 bases, with 11 bases spanning the gap. CDR3 nucleotides: TGTGCCAGCTCACCATCCGGCTCGGGTGAAGCTTTCTTT. Protein product: CASSPSGSGEAFF.

The rearrangement links TRBV6-2 or TRBV6-3 to TRBJ2-3; 7 bases match TRBD1. Germline values: CDR1 MNHEY, CDR2 SVGEGT. The CDR3 is made up of 13 amino acids. J gave up 6 bases and V 6 bases, and 6 bases lay outside the gene matches. In DNA, the CDR3 is TGTGCCAGCAGCCCGACAGGGCCGGATACGCAGTATTTT. Its translation is CASSPTGPDTQYF.

The chain combines TRBV7-8 with TRBJ1-3; D is unclear. Trimming took off 2 bases at V and 2 bases at J, with 10 bases between the two ends. Germline CDR1 and CDR2: SGHVS and FQNEAQ. The CDR3 sequence is 15 residues long. CDR3 in amino acids: CASSLSLVAGNTIYF. CDR3 bases: TGTGCCAGCAGCTTATCCCTAGTGGCTGGAAACACCATATATTTT. Variable domain in full (rest from reference TRBV7-8 and TRBJ1-3): GAGVSQSPRYKVAKRGQDVALRCDPISGHVSLFWYQQALGQGPEFLTYFQNEAQLDKSGLPSDRFFAERPEGSVSTLKIQRTQQEDSAVYLCASSLSLVAGNTIYFGEGSWLTVV.

Only a few counts were recorded for this clone. The chain is built from TRBV28 and TRBJ1-2, with TRBD1 matching 10 bases. The ends lost 4 bases at V and 4 bases at J; junction bases unmatched: 6. The CDR3 covers 15 residues. CDR1 MDHEN and CDR2 SYDVKM come from the germline V gene. In DNA form, the CDR3 reads TGTGCCAGCAGTTATAGGGACAGGGGAACCTATGGCTACACCTTC. This gives the protein CASSYRDRGTYGYTF.

This clone was observed a single time. This sequence joins TRBV19 and TRBJ2-7; 8 bases line up with TRBD1. Germline values: CDR1 LNHDA, CDR2 SQIVND (reference sequence). This CDR3 is built from 14 residues. Trimming cost V 7 bases and J 3 bases; bases outside gene matches: 8. Here the CDR3 reads CASTSSDRGYEQYF. CDR3 coding DNA: TGTGCCAGTACATCTTCAGACAGGGGCTACGAGCAGTACTTC.

The V call is TRBV18, the J call TRBJ1-1; maybe TRBD1 (6 bases). This CDR3 is built from 17 residues. The V and J ends lost 4 bases and 4 bases respectively, with 22 bases between them. Germline CDR1 KGHSH, CDR2 LQKENI. The CDR3 DNA reads TGTGCCAGCTCACTATCCGGACAGAGAACTTTAGGCACTGAAGCTTTCTTT. Translation: CASSLSGQRTLGTEAFF.

The V call is TRBV6-1, the J call TRBJ1-5, with D perhaps matching TRBD1 (5 bases). The V gene lost 3 bases and the J gene lost 0 bases, with 18 bases spanning the gap. This CDR3 region has 18 residues. CDR1 and CDR2 (germline): MNHNS, SASEGT. Here the CDR3 reads CASSDSGGWEYSNQPQHF. The CDR3 DNA follows: TGTGCCAGCAGTGATTCGGGGGGGTGGGAATATAGCAATCAGCCCCAGCATTTT.

This clone has just one count. Different DNA sequences within this sample yield the same CDR3. The rearrangement uses TRBV7-2 and TRBJ2-1; 7 bases line up with TRBD2. The CDR3 totals 15 residues. The germline V gene has CDR1 SGHTA and CDR2 FQGNSA. V trimming: 1 base; J trimming: 0 bases; junction bases outside the gene matches: 0. CDR3 residues: CASSLGGGSYNEQFF. The CDR3 DNA follows: TGTGCCAGCAGCTTAGGGGGGGGCTCCTACAATGAGCAGTTCTTC.

The CDR3 sequence: CASSIGTSGGARDTQYF. The CDR3 DNA sequence: TGTGCCAGTAGTATTGGGACTAGCGGGGGGGCCCGGGATACGCAGTATTTT. The chain is built from TRBV19 and TRBJ2-3; 16 nucleotides agree with TRBD2. The CDR3 has 17 amino acids. CDR1 is LNHDA and CDR2 is SQIVND in the germline V gene (reference sequence). With 3 bases clipped from V and 6 bases from J, the junction kept 6 bases outside the gene matches.

The rearrangement uses TRBV5-1 and TRBJ2-7; 7 positions match TRBD2. The germline CDR1 and CDR2 sequences are SGHRS and YFSETQ. The CDR3 has 16 residues. V shed 1 base, J shed 6 bases, and the junction held 13 bases outside the gene matches. The CDR3 region is CASSLFVGGRLAEQYF. The CDR3 DNA sequence: TGCGCCAGCAGCTTGTTCGTGGGAGGGCGTCTGGCCGAGCAGTACTTC.

The chain links TRBV4-3 to TRBJ1-3; the match to TRBD1 covers 9 bases. From germline, CDR1 is LGHNA and CDR2 YSLEER. The CDR3 is 15 residues long. Unmatched junction bases numbered 5, after V lost 4 bases and J lost 4 bases. This CDR3 is CASSLGQGSGNTIYF. For the CDR3, the DNA is TGCGCCAGCAGCCTGGGACAGGGATCGGGAAACACCATATATTTT.

The V gene is TRBV19, the J gene TRBJ1-5; no reliable D call. V gave up 2 bases and J gave up 5 bases, with 10 bases separating them. The CDR3 runs 14 residues. The germline gives CDR1 LNHDA, CDR2 SQIVND (reference sequence). The CDR3 sequence: CASSITGSDQPQHF. The CDR3 coding sequence is TGTGCCAGTAGTATAACGGGGAGTGATCAGCCCCAGCATTTT.

The V and J genes are TRBV5-8 and TRBJ2-3; 7 bases agree with TRBD2. CDR3 length: 16 amino acids. Germline lookup yields CDR1 SGHTS and CDR2 YDEGEE. The junction had 8 bases not matched to a gene; V was cut back by 4 bases and J by 0 bases. CDR3 protein: CASSHQGGRSTDTQYF. CDR3 coding DNA: TGTGCCAGCAGCCATCAGGGAGGGAGGAGCACAGATACGCAGTATTTT. The complete variable domain, with remaining parts taken from reference TRBV5-8 and TRBJ2-3, reads EAGVTQSPTHLIKTRGQQATLRCSPISGHTSVYWYQQALGLGLQFLLWYDEGEERNRGNFPPRFSGRQFPNYSSELNVNALELEDSALYLCASSHQGGRSTDTQYFGPGTRLTVL.

This chain links TRBV30 with TRBJ2-5; 8 nucleotides line up with TRBD2. The CDR3 length is 16 residues. V shed 2 bases, J shed 4 bases, and the junction held 12 bases outside the gene matches. Germline-derived CDR1 and CDR2 are GTSNPN and SVGIG (reference sequence). DNA for the CDR3: TGTGCCTGGAGTCCGCCGGGAGCGGGGGAATTAGAGACCCAGTACTTC. Translating gives CAWSPPGAGELETQYF.

The chain has TRBV5-1 and TRBJ1-1; D is unclear. Trimming removed 4 bases from V and 4 bases from J, with 14 bases in between. CDR3 length equals 14 residues. CDR1 and CDR2 (germline): SGHRS, YFSETQ. In DNA, the CDR3 is TGCGCCAGCAGCGAAAGGACGGAGGGCACTGAAGCTTTCTTT. Encoded protein: CASSERTEGTEAFF.

The chain combines TRBV27 with TRBJ1-2; D remains ambiguous. The germline V and J ends were trimmed by 6 bases and 10 bases, with 18 bases remaining between them. The V gene's germline CDR1 is MNHEY and CDR2 SMNVEV (reference sequence). This CDR3 contains 13 residues. In DNA, the CDR3 is TGTGCCAGCAGGTCCAACAGCTATGGTGACTACACCTTC. It is translated as CASRSNSYGDYTF.